This T cell receptor beta chain was sequenced during a study of human T cells and chemical hapten exposure. Study in general: DPC at 0.01% went onto the upper back in patch tests, read at 6 days. General study results and limits: More PT1 expanded TCRs went with higher patch test scores.

TCRdb analysed the RACE reads with MiXCR anew, one entry per CDR3 protein. The sample holds tens of thousands of distinct CDR3 sequences, approximately 9.8% seen once. This clonotype has more than one count but fewer than ten. No antigen is known for it. V was cut by 6 bases and J by 4 bases, with 10 bases left in between. The CDR3 runs 12 residues. Described time point: patch test 1, 2 weeks after DPC sensitization. Treatment: therapeutic diphenylcyclopropenone sensitization with weekly scalp DPC. Blood, whole and unfractionated, served as the source for total RNA extraction. This TCR derives from a woman aged 40 to 49 with alopecia areata. Some clones in this sample may be carry-over from other donors' samples. The chain carries TRBV12-3 or TRBV12-4 and TRBJ2-7; D unresolved. Here the sequenced sample was whole blood, taken in connection with sensitization to the hapten diphenylcyclopropenone (DPC). The CDR3 spells CASRKIGYEQYF. In DNA, the CDR3 is TGTGCCAGCAGGAAAATCGGTTACGAGCAGTACTTC.